A selection of T cell receptor beta chains follows, all from one sample in a study of blood T cells in healthy people across ages. Using its own MiXCR run on the 5' RACE reads, TCRdb lists one record per CDR3 protein. The sample holds about 730,000 distinct CDR3 sequences, more than 40% seen once. The sample was blood. These receptor sequences come from an older woman in good health. The CDR3 runs from the conserved cysteine through the conserved F or W. The order of the fields is clone size, J gene, V gene, CDR3 length, CDR3 protein. A clone size is listed for some rows: how often the clone was seen (once, few, many), or a class if it is expanded.

size: -
J: -
V: TRBV4-3
length: 14
CDR3: CASSQDEGAYEQYF

size: -
J: TRBJ2-3
V: TRBV13
length: 16
CDR3: CASSLSRVQPTDTQYF

size: -
J: TRBJ1-1
V: TRBV27
length: 13
CDR3: CASNSQGQTEAFF

size: few
J: TRBJ1-6
V: TRBV4-3
length: 18
CDR3: CASSQDGGGAGYNSPLHF

size: -
J: TRBJ1-1
V: TRBV7-9
length: 17
CDR3: CASSLVHRGLTDTEAFF

size: -
J: -
V: TRBV29-1
length: 13
CDR3: CSVEITLRETQYF

size: -
J: TRBJ2-1
V: TRBV19
length: 15
CDR3: CASSQLAGVNNEQFF

size: few
J: TRBJ2-4
V: TRBV27
length: 15
CDR3: CASGPGTVAKNIQYF

size: few
J: TRBJ1-2
V: TRBV10-3
length: 16
CDR3: CAIRADRVGGDYGYTF

size: -
J: -
V: TRBV6-1
length: 15
CDR3: CASSYASGTQETQYF

size: -
J: TRBJ1-2
V: TRBV18
length: 14
CDR3: CASSPDQGKYGYTF

size: -
J: TRBJ1-5
V: TRBV20-1
length: 14
CDR3: CSARAGAGNQPQHF

size: -
J: TRBJ2-4
V: TRBV20-1
length: 13
CDR3: CSVKGQAKNIQYF

size: -
J: TRBJ1-5
V: TRBV2
length: 15
CDR3: CANLRTGGGNQPQHF

size: -
J: -
V: TRBV29-1
length: 15
CDR3: CSVEDISGFGYEQYF

size: -
J: TRBJ1-1
V: TRBV25-1
length: 10
CDR3: CASSDRKAFF

size: -
J: TRBJ2-1
V: TRBV27
length: 16
CDR3: CASTGAWESSYNEQFF

size: once
J: TRBJ2-4
V: TRBV7-8
length: 14
CDR3: CASSLNLRSDIRYF

size: many
J: TRBJ2-7
V: TRBV6-1
length: 13
CDR3: CASQKGENYEQYF

size: -
J: TRBJ2-5
V: TRBV29-1
length: 16
CDR3: CSAEAGALTGDPAQYF

size: many
J: TRBJ2-2
V: TRBV27
length: 12
CDR3: CASSFGTGELFF

size: -
J: TRBJ2-1
V: TRBV4-2
length: 16
CDR3: CASSQQLAGAGETQFF

size: -
J: TRBJ2-1
V: TRBV6-5
length: 15
CDR3: CASSYGGTSYNEQFF

size: -
J: TRBJ2-3
V: TRBV7-2
length: 16
CDR3: CASSLVAGASADTQYF

size: few
J: TRBJ1-5
V: TRBV5-1
length: 17
CDR3: CASSFTFGRQGGQPQHF

size: few
J: TRBJ2-1
V: TRBV20-1
length: 13
CDR3: CSARAGVYNEQFF

size: many
J: TRBJ2-7
V: TRBV7-8
length: 12
CDR3: CASSSQGREQYF

size: -
J: TRBJ1-2
V: TRBV5-1
length: 17
CDR3: CASSSQPPGLANYGYTF

size: many
J: TRBJ1-2
V: TRBV6-1
length: 14
CDR3: CASSLGVPNYGYTF

size: many
J: TRBJ2-3
V: TRBV7-2
length: 15
CDR3: CASSYMAGVTDTQYF

size: -
J: -
V: TRBV11-2
length: 13
CDR3: CASTSGRRETQYF

size: few
J: TRBJ2-7
V: TRBV4-3
length: 17
CDR3: CASSQSPQGQGTNEQYF

size: many
J: TRBJ1-2
V: TRBV10-3
length: 12
CDR3: CAISNGEGGYTF

size: -
J: TRBJ2-4
V: TRBV20-1
length: 16
CDR3: CSAPKGQGLAKNIQYF

size: few
J: -
V: TRBV3-1
length: 14
CDR3: CASSSAGTSDEQYF

size: few
J: TRBJ2-7
V: TRBV27
length: 14
CDR3: CASSLYGARYEQYF

size: few
J: TRBJ2-4
V: TRBV4-1
length: 18
CDR3: CASSQDSLAGRGKNIQYF

size: few
J: TRBJ2-3
V: TRBV20-1
length: 13
CDR3: CSPVFAGTDTQYF

size: -
J: TRBJ2-4
V: TRBV12-3/TRBV12-4
length: 12
CDR3: CASSFQGYIQYF

size: -
J: TRBJ2-5
V: TRBV12-3/TRBV12-4
length: 15
CDR3: CASSPREPIRNEQYF

size: few
J: -
V: TRBV28
length: 14
CDR3: CASRGASASYEQYF

size: few
J: TRBJ2-5
V: TRBV28
length: 17
CDR3: CASSPNPATGAGETQYF

size: -
J: TRBJ1-5
V: TRBV18
length: 17
CDR3: CASSPFDRSGGNQPQHF

size: few
J: TRBJ2-1
V: TRBV7-6
length: 16
CDR3: CASSFIRSGYNNEQFF

size: few
J: TRBJ2-3
V: TRBV4-3
length: 16
CDR3: CASSQDVGRYPDTQYF

size: once
J: TRBJ2-1
V: TRBV9
length: 14
CDR3: CASSVISGNNEQFF

size: many
J: TRBJ2-7
V: TRBV18
length: 15
CDR3: CASSLLGQGAYEQYF

size: few
J: TRBJ1-4
V: TRBV5-1
length: 15
CDR3: CASSEGAGTEEKLFF

size: -
J: TRBJ1-4
V: TRBV12-3/TRBV12-4
length: 15
CDR3: CASSFQGPTLGKLFF

size: -
J: TRBJ2-1
V: TRBV5-6
length: 14
CDR3: CASSLAYGQLEQFF

size: -
J: TRBJ2-1
V: TRBV7-7
length: 16
CDR3: CASSLGGRGRYNEQFF

size: -
J: TRBJ2-3
V: TRBV21-1
length: 18
CDR3: CASSKSASGRPSTDTQYF

size: -
J: TRBJ1-2
V: TRBV5-1
length: 15
CDR3: CASSLAGDTPYGYTF

size: many
J: TRBJ2-3
V: TRBV9
length: 13
CDR3: CASSAYGTDTQYF